This entry lists 16 T cell receptor beta chains sequenced from one sample in a study of cytomegalovirus exposure and HLA in healthy donors (TCRdb year 2017). Receptors were amplified or captured by the immunoSEQ multiplex PCR assay. Imported from immuneACCESS, the table was reduced by TCRdb to in-frame sequences with V and J called. These copies leave out some clones; in studies compared against another copy, an unresolved V gene accounts for under half, and the cause of the remainder is not known. This sample has about 79,000 clones in its table, and approximately 93% of those were observed once. The ten largest account for 3.6% of the sample. The material sequenced was PBMCs. These receptors all come from a woman under 40 in good health and CMV-seronegative.

V usage is TRBV6-1 and J usage is TRBJ1-3, with 7 bases aligning to TRBD1. CDR1 and CDR2 from the germline V gene are MNHNS and SASEGT. V dropped 8 bases and J dropped 0; count of bases not matched to a gene: 4. This CDR3 has 14 residues. The CDR3 region has the DNA TGTGCCAGCGAAGGGGGCGGCTCTGGAAACACCATATATTTT. This sequence encodes CASEGGGSGNTIYF.

This clone was found a few times. The chain uses TRBV19 and TRBJ2-7, with TRBD2 matching 14 bases. This CDR3 is 15 amino acids long. Trimming took 0 bases from V and 5 from J; bases not matched to a gene: 0. Germline values: CDR1 LNHDA, CDR2 SQIVND (reference sequence). As DNA, the CDR3 is TGTGCCAGTAGTATAGAGGGACTAGCGGGAGACGAGCAGTACTTC. As protein: CASSIEGLAGDEQYF.

The chain employs TRBV28 and TRBJ2-7; D perhaps matches TRBD1 (6 bases). Trimming left V 1 base short and J 3 bases short, with 10 bases between. Germline-derived CDR1 and CDR2 are MDHEN and SYDVKM. This CDR3 has 14 amino acids. In nucleotides, the CDR3 is TGTGCCAGCAGTTTATCCGGACAGAACTACGAGCAGTACTTC. The encoded protein is CASSLSGQNYEQYF. Complete variable domain (other parts from reference TRBV28 and TRBJ2-7): DVKVTQSSRYLVKRTGEKVFLECVQDMDHENMFWYRQDPGLGLRLIYFSYDVKMKEKGDIPEGYSVSREKKERFSLILESASTNQTSMYLCASSLSGQNYEQYFGPGTRLTVT.

This chain joins TRBV10-3 and TRBJ1-1; D is possibly TRBD1 (6 bases). Germline CDR1 reads ENHRY; CDR2 reads SYGVKD. The CDR3 loop spans 14 amino acids. Trimming shortened V by 2 bases and J by 8 bases, and 15 bases separated the two germline ends. The CDR3 loop reads CAISEHATGTEAFF. The CDR3 DNA reads TGTGCCATCAGTGAGCACGCGACAGGTACCGAAGCTTTCTTT.

The chain joins TRBV28 to TRBJ1-1; unclear D gene. Trimming pared 2 bases from V and 6 bases from J, leaving 10 bases between. CDR1 MDHEN and CDR2 SYDVKM come from the germline V gene. This CDR3 has 13 amino acids. The CDR3 loop reads CASSLIRLAEAFF. DNA of the CDR3: TGTGCCAGCAGTTTAATCCGATTAGCTGAAGCTTTCTTT.

The chain recombines TRBV18 with TRBJ2-1; 7 bases line up with TRBD1. V shed 4 bases and J 14 bases; nucleotides not matched to a gene: 11. Germline V gene lookup returns CDR1 KGHSH and CDR2 LQKENI. CDR3 length equals 13 residues. The CDR3 sequence is CASSLGQLSGEFF. The CDR3 bases are TGTGCCAGCTCACTGGGACAGTTGAGTGGGGAGTTCTTC.

This clone has only one observation. This chain links TRBV29-1 with TRBJ2-1; 8 nucleotides align to TRBD2. CDR3 length: 15 amino acids. Germline V gene sequence: CDR1 SQVTM, CDR2 ANQGSEA. For the CDR3, the DNA is TGCACCGGTGGTCGGTTGGAGCGGGGGTACAATGAGCAGTTCTTC. Protein product: CTGGRLERGYNEQFF.

V usage is TRBV21-1 and J usage is TRBJ2-5; the D segment call TRBD2 is taken from the table without a DNA check. TRBV21-1 is reported as a pseudogene. This CDR3 contains 15 residues. Written as DNA, the CDR3 is TGTGCCAGCAGCAAATTAAACCGGTGGTGTGAAACCCAGTACTTC. Its protein product is CASSKLNRWCETQYF.

The J gene is TRBJ1-5, the V gene TRBV28; possible D gene TRBD1, 5 bases. This CDR3 is built from 16 residues. CDR1 and CDR2 from the germline V gene are MDHEN and SYDVKM. V shed 4 bases and J shed 4 bases, with 17 bases lying between them. For the CDR3, the DNA is TGTGCCAGCAGTTCAGCAGGGATCCCAGTTAATCAGCCCCAGCATTTT. It translates to CASSSAGIPVNQPQHF.

The chain carries TRBV2 and TRBJ2-7; the match to TRBD1 covers 7 bases. CDR1 and CDR2 (germline): SNHLY, FYNNEI. Losses at the gene ends were 6 bases for V and 0 bases for J; bases not matched to a gene: 5. The CDR3 extends over 14 amino acids. The CDR3 bases are TGTGCCAGCAGGGAGACAGGGAGCTCCTACGAGCAGTACTTC. Encoded protein: CASRETGSSYEQYF.

V usage is TRBV4-2 and J usage is TRBJ2-3; D is uncertain. This CDR3 comprises 14 residues. Germline CDR1 and CDR2: LGHNA and YNFKEQ. Trimming cost V 6 bases and J 0 bases, with 10 bases left between them. In nucleotides, the CDR3 is TGTGCCAGCAGAAGCGACCGTAGCACAGATACGCAGTATTTT. As protein: CASRSDRSTDTQYF.

This chain connects TRBV2 to TRBJ2-7; 10 bases are a match to TRBD2. The germline gives CDR1 SNHLY, CDR2 FYNNEI. Trimming cost V 4 bases and J 2 bases; bases outside gene matches: 5. This CDR3 is built from 15 residues. In DNA form, the CDR3 reads TGTGCCAGCAGTGTTCAAGCGGGAGGGACCTACGAGCAGTACTTC. Translated: CASSVQAGGTYEQYF.

The chain joins TRBV12-5 to TRBJ2-1; 7 positions agree with TRBD1. This CDR3 is built from 17 residues. Trimming took 5 bases from V and 4 from J; bases not matched to a gene: 14. CDR1 LGHNT and CDR2 FRNRAP come from the germline V gene. The CDR3, as DNA: TGTGCTAGTGGTCCTCCCGACCGGGACAGATTTTACAATGAGCAGTTCTTC. Protein product: CASGPPDRDRFYNEQFF. The entire variable domain, with the rest obtained from reference TRBV12-5 and TRBJ2-1, is as follows: DARVTQTPRHKVTEMGQEVTMRCQPILGHNTVFWYRQTMMQGLELLAYFRNRAPLDDSGMPKDRFSAEMPDATLATLKIQPSEPRDSAVYFCASGPPDRDRFYNEQFFGPGTRLTVL.

The chain recombines TRBV27 with TRBJ1-4; 7 bases agree with TRBD1. V shed 6 bases, J shed 8 bases, and the junction held 6 bases outside the gene matches. There are 13 residues in the CDR3. CDR1 is MNHEY and CDR2 is SMNVEV in the germline V gene (reference sequence). The CDR3 is CASRAQGYEKLFF. In DNA form, the CDR3 reads TGTGCCAGCAGGGCACAGGGGTACGAAAAACTGTTTTTT.

This chain connects TRBV18 to TRBJ2-4; 10 positions agree with TRBD2. Germline CDR1 and CDR2: KGHSH and LQKENI. V was pared by 0 bases and J by 2 bases, with 4 bases of the junction left unmatched. The CDR3 runs 17 residues. DNA of the CDR3: TGTGCCAGCTCACCACCCCTAGCGGGAGTCACCAAAAACATTCAGTACTTC. The encoded protein is CASSPPLAGVTKNIQYF.

The chain is built from TRBV7-6 and TRBJ1-2; the match to TRBD1 covers 8 bases. J gave up 7 bases and V 5 bases, and 15 bases lay outside the gene matches. The V gene's germline CDR1 is SGHVS and CDR2 FNYEAQ. This CDR3 spans 16 amino acids. The CDR3 reads CASSPRTGTVPGGYTF. The CDR3 DNA is TGTGCCAGCAGCCCCCGGACAGGGACAGTCCCAGGTGGCTACACCTTC.